This T cell receptor (beta chain) was captured in a study of graft-versus-host responses after intestinal transplantation. Study-wide background: Recipients had transplants, and these were multivisceral, liver-intestinal, or isolated intestinal. After anti-thymocyte globulin induction, recipients took tacrolimus and steroids for around 3 years.

The CDR3 extends over 13 amino acids. The germline V and J ends were trimmed by 6 bases and 10 bases, with 14 bases remaining between them. Germline V CDR1 and CDR2: SGHNT, YYREEE (reference sequence). Measured with immunoSEQ multiplex PCR; TCRdb has only the in-frame clones, and not every one. The sample holds approximately 88,000 clones, under 90% seen once. Findings of the study overall: Early post-transplant HvG declines showed an association with peak circulating GvH clone levels. Some GvH clones appeared in ileal mucosa or blood before recipient bone marrow.

Comments on this clone: What it binds is unknown.

Sample: unstimulated CD4+ T cells sorted from spleen or lymph node cells, taken before intestinal transplant. V and J are TRBV5-4 and TRBJ1-6, with D maybe TRBD1 (5 bases). This receptor was identified in a human donor who received an intestinal transplant. Written as DNA, the CDR3 is TGTGCCAGCACTGGGCAGGGTGACTCACCCCTCCACTTT. Translating it yields CASTGQGDSPLHF.